The 16 T cell receptor beta chains reported below all come from one sample, sequenced in a study of blood T cell repertoires in COVID-19. Measured with immunoSEQ multiplex PCR; TCRdb has only the in-frame clones, and not every one. The data contain a few hundred thousand clones, approximately 83% of them singletons. Sequenced sample: PBMCs or T cells enriched from blood (not recorded which). The receptor set was obtained from a man aged 25 to 40 who had recovered from COVID-19.

V usage is TRBV24-1 and J usage is TRBJ2-3; 8 bases are a match to TRBD1. CDR1 KGHDR and CDR2 SFDVKD come from the germline V gene. V lost 4 bases and J lost 5; bases outside the gene matches: 10. The CDR3 spans 16 residues. In nucleotides, the CDR3 is TGTGCCACCAGTGAGCCGGGGACAGGTGAAGAAGATACGCAGTATTTT. Translated, it gives CATSEPGTGEEDTQYF.

This chain uses TRBV19 with TRBJ2-7; 10 nucleotides match TRBD1. J was trimmed by 2 bases and V by 4 bases; bases with no gene match: 2. Germline CDR1 LNHDA, CDR2 SQIVND (reference sequence). This CDR3 has 14 amino acids. CDR3 loop: CASSSGTGAYEQYF. The CDR3 DNA reads TGTGCCAGTAGTAGCGGGACAGGGGCCTACGAGCAGTACTTC.

This CDR3 reads CASSGNGGGDTQYF. Written as DNA, the CDR3 is TGTGCCAGCAGTGGGAACGGGGGGGGAGATACGCAGTATTTT. This chain joins TRBV2 and TRBJ2-3; TRBD2 aligns across 8 bases. Germline loops: CDR1 SNHLY, CDR2 FYNNEI. The CDR3 contains 14 residues. After removal of 4 bases from V and 5 bases from J, the junction contained 5 bases not matched to a gene.

The chain joins TRBV4-3 to TRBJ1-2; TRBD1 agrees at 9 bases. Germline loops: CDR1 LGHNA, CDR2 YSLEER. V lost 0 bases, J lost 5 bases, and 19 bases stayed unmatched. The length of the CDR3 is 20 residues. The CDR3 sequence is CASSQDVLGQGMNVRYGYTF. The CDR3 nucleotides are TGCGCCAGCAGCCAAGATGTGCTGGGACAGGGTATGAATGTGCGGTATGGCTACACCTTC.

This clone appeared once. The chain employs TRBV5-1 and TRBJ1-2; TRBD1 is a possible D gene (5 bases). CDR3 length: 15 amino acids. Trimming took 0 bases from V and 2 from J, leaving 11 bases between them. Germline CDR1 SGHRS, CDR2 YFSETQ. In nucleotides, the CDR3 is TGCGCCAGCAGCTTGGAAGCCAGGGCCAACTATGGCTACACCTTC. Protein product: CASSLEARANYGYTF.

The CDR3 DNA is TGTGCCAGCAGTCACGATGGGGCAGGTGGCTACACCTTC. Its protein is CASSHDGAGGYTF. The rearrangement joins TRBV27 to TRBJ1-2, with TRBD1 as a possible D gene (5 bases). This CDR3 is built from 13 residues. Germline CDR1 MNHEY, CDR2 SMNVEV (reference sequence). The V end lost 5 bases, the J end lost 7 bases, and 14 bases lay between the germline ends.

The chain carries TRBV28 and TRBJ2-7; a possible D gene is TRBD1 (6 bases). V was clipped by 4 bases and J by 2 bases, with 21 bases between them. CDR3 length equals 17 residues. Germline V gene data show CDR1 as MDHEN and CDR2 as SYDVKM. DNA for the CDR3: TGTGCCAGCAGTTCCGTTCCTGAAGGACAGTCCGCCTACGAGCAGTACTTC. The encoded protein is CASSSVPEGQSAYEQYF.

The chain carries TRBV5-4 and TRBJ1-1, with D perhaps matching TRBD1 (5 bases). Germline CDR1 is SGHNT and CDR2 is YYREEE (reference sequence). This CDR3 is 15 amino acids long. The V end lost 0 bases, the J end lost 3 bases, and 12 bases lay between the germline ends. For the CDR3, the DNA is TGTGCCAGCAGCTTGGGCTTGGGGGGGGACACTGAAGCTTTCTTT. It translates to CASSLGLGGDTEAFF.

V is TRBV6-1 and J is TRBJ2-5; no definite D call. Per the germline V gene, CDR1 is MNHNS and CDR2 is SASEGT. The CDR3 loop spans 14 amino acids. Trimming left V 1 base short and J 5 bases short, with 11 bases between. The CDR3 region has the DNA TGTGCCAGCAGTGAAGATAATCGGGTGGAGACCCAGTACTTC. Translated, it gives CASSEDNRVETQYF.

The V call is TRBV2, the J call TRBJ1-2; D is unclear. V lost 3 bases and J lost 3, with 8 bases in between. The CDR3 spans 13 residues. The germline CDR1 and CDR2 sequences are SNHLY and FYNNEI. The CDR3 loop reads CASSDDNHYGYTF. CDR3 bases: TGTGCCAGCAGTGACGACAACCACTATGGCTACACCTTC.

The rearrangement links TRBV2 to TRBJ1-2; a possible D gene is TRBD1 (6 bases). The CDR3 runs 14 residues. Trimming cost V 4 bases and J 3 bases, with 12 bases left between them. Germline V lookup: CDR1 SNHLY, CDR2 FYNNEI. The CDR3 spells CASSGQVGYYGYTF. Here the CDR3 DNA reads TGTGCCAGCAGTGGACAGGTTGGATACTATGGCTACACCTTC.

This clone has only a few counts. The chain uses TRBV12-3 or TRBV12-4 and TRBJ1-2; D is undetermined. The CDR3 contains 13 residues. With 5 bases removed from V and 6 bases from J, the gap between germline ends came to 13 bases. CDR3 amino acids: CASSLSFGNGYTF. The CDR3 DNA sequence: TGTGCCAGCAGTCTATCCTTCGGGAATGGCTACACCTTC.

The CDR3 DNA is TGTGCCAGCAGCCAACTAGCGGGGCTGGAGACCCAGTACTTC. It is translated as CASSQLAGLETQYF. V gene TRBV14 combines with J gene TRBJ2-5; TRBD2 matches 9 bases. V dropped 2 bases and J dropped 5; count of bases not matched to a gene: 3. Germline V gene sequence: CDR1 SGHDN, CDR2 FVKESK. The CDR3 has 14 amino acids.

The CDR3 is CASSPRTGINEKLFF. The CDR3 nucleotides read TGTGCCAGCAGCCCAAGGACAGGGATTAACGAAAAACTGTTTTTT. The rearrangement joins TRBV7-9 to TRBJ1-4, with TRBD1 identical over 8 bases. This CDR3 region has 15 residues. V was clipped by 5 bases and J by 8 bases; unmatched bases: 10. The germline V gene has CDR1 SEHNR and CDR2 FQNEAQ (reference sequence).

This clone showed up many times. This rearrangement joins TRBV29-1 to TRBJ2-7; 9 nucleotides line up with TRBD1. Trimming cost V 6 bases and J 2 bases; bases outside gene matches: 5. The CDR3 is 13 amino acids. Germline V gene sequence: CDR1 SQVTM, CDR2 ANQGSEA. The CDR3 DNA is TGCAGCGTCGGGGACAGGGAACCCTACGAGCAGTACTTC. Translated, it gives CSVGDREPYEQYF.

The chain recombines TRBV4-2 with TRBJ2-2, with D possibly matching TRBD1 (7 bases). CDR3 length: 17 amino acids. Germline values: CDR1 LGHNA, CDR2 YNFKEQ. Deletions cut 4 bases from V and 0 bases from J, with 15 bases between. The CDR3 reads CASSPQGGTANTGELFF. The CDR3 region has the DNA TGTGCCAGCAGCCCCCAGGGCGGGACAGCGAACACCGGGGAGCTGTTTTTT.